This record looks at one T cell receptor beta chain sequence and its context. The target antigen is unknown. These data are taken from a study of shared clonotypes between healthy human individuals. Broader study findings: Estimated richness values were generally larger in naive subsets than in memory subsets. A reduction in generation probabilities was seen for non-shared clonotypes relative to those shared by all four donors.

Using immunoSEQ multiplex PCR, the repertoire was profiled, and TCRdb retains in-frame clones only, with some absent. The table shows about 2,200,000 clones, with about 92% occurring only once. CD45RO negativity and positive selection for CCR7 defined naive CD8 cells, a population that excluded terminally differentiated effector memory CD45RA+ cells. V was trimmed by 5 bases and J by 9 bases, leaving 17 bases between them. Per germline, CDR1 SEHNR and CDR2 FQNEAQ (reference sequence). The CDR3 runs to 14 residues. Specimen: naive CD8+ T cells from PBMCs. The receptor's source is a man aged 18 to 35 in good health. Some clones in this sample may be carry-over from other donors' samples. V and J are TRBV7-9 and TRBJ2-1; D possibly corresponds to TRBD1 (6 bases). The CDR3 loop is CASSPGAPDSEQFF. CDR3 coding DNA: TGTGCCAGCAGCCCCGGGGCCCCGGACAGTGAGCAGTTCTTC.